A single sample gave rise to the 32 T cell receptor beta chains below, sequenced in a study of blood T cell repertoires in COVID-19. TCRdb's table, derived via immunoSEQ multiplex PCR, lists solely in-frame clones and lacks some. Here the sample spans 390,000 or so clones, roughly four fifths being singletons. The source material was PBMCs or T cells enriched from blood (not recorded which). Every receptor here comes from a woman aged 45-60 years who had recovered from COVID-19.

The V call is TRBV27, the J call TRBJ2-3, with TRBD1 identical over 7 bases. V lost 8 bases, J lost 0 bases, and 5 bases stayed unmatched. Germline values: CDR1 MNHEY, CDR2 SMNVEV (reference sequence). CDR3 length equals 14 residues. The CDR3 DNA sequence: TGTGCCAGCCGACGGGACAGAAGCACAGATACGCAGTATTTT. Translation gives CASRRDRSTDTQYF.

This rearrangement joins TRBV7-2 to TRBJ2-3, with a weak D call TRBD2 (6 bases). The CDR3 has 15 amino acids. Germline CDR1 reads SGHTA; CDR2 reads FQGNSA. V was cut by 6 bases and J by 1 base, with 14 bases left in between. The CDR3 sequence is CASSMEGKGTDTQYF. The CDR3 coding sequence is TGTGCCAGCAGTATGGAGGGGAAAGGCACAGATACGCAGTATTTT.

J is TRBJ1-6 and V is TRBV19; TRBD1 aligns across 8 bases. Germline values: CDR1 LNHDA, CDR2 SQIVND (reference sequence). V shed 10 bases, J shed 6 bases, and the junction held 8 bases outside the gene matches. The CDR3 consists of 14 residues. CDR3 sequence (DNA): TGTGCCACCACGCCAGGGGGCTCTAATTCACCCCTCCACTTT. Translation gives CATTPGGSNSPLHF.

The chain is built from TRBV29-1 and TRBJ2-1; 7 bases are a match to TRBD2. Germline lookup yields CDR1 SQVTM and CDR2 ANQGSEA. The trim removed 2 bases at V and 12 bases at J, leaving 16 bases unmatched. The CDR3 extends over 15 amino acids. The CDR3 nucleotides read TGCAGCGTTGAAATATGGCAGGCCGGATCGGGGGGGCAGTTCTTC. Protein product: CSVEIWQAGSGGQFF.

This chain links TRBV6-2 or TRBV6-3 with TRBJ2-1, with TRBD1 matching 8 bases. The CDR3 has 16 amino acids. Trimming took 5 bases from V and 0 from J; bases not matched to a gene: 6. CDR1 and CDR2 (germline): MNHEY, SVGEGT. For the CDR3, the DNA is TGTGCCAGCAGTGAGACCGGACAGGGCTCCTACAATGAGCAGTTCTTC. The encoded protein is CASSETGQGSYNEQFF.

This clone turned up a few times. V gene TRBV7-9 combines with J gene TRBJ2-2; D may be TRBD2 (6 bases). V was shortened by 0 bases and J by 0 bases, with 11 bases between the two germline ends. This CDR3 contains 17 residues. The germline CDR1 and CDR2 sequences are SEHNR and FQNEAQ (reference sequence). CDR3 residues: CASSLAGGLANTGELFF. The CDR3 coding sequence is TGTGCCAGCAGCTTAGCGGGGGGACTCGCGAACACCGGGGAGCTGTTTTTT.

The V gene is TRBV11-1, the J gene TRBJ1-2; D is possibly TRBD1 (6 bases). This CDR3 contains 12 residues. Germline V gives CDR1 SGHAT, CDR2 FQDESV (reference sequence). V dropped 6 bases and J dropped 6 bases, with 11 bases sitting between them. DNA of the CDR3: TGTGCCAGCAGTGACAGGCCAAATGGCTACACCTTC. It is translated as CASSDRPNGYTF. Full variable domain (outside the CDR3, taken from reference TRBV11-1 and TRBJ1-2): EAEVAQSPRYKITEKSQAVAFWCDPISGHATLYWYRQILGQGPELLVQFQDESVVDDSQLPKDRFSAERLKGVDSTLKIQPAELGDSAMYLCASSDRPNGYTFGSGTRLTVV.

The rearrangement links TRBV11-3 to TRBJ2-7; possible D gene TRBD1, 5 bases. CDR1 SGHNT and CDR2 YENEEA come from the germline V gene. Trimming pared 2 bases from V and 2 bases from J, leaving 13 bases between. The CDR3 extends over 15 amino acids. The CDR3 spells CASSLRAGSAYEQYF. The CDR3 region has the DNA TGTGCCAGCAGCTTACGGGCAGGGTCCGCCTACGAGCAGTACTTC.

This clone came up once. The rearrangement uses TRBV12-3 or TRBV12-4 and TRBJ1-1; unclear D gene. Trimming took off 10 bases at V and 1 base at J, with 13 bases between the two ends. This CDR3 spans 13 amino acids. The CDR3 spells CANAFTRNTEAFF. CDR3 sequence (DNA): TGTGCCAATGCCTTTACACGGAACACTGAAGCTTTCTTT.

CDR3 loop: CASSLTSVTDTQYF. The DNA for the CDR3 is TGCGCCAGCAGCTTGACTAGCGTCACAGATACGCAGTATTTT. This chain links TRBV5-1 with TRBJ2-3; 7 nucleotides line up with TRBD2. Germline CDR1 is SGHRS and CDR2 is YFSETQ. The junction had 1 base not matched to a gene; V was cut back by 1 base and J by 2 bases. The CDR3 consists of 14 residues.

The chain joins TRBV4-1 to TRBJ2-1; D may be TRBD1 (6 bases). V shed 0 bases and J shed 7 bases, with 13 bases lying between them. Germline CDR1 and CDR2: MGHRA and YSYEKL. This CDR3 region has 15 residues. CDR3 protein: CASSQDSRGLNEQFF. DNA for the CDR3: TGCGCCAGCAGCCAAGACTCGAGGGGGTTGAATGAGCAGTTCTTC.

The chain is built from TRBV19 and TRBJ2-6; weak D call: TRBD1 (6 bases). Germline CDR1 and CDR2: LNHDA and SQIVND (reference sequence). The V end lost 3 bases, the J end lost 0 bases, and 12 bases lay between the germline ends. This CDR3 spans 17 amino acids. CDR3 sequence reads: CASSIPGVLSGANVLTF. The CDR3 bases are TGTGCCAGTAGTATCCCAGGGGTCCTCTCTGGGGCCAACGTCCTGACTTTC.

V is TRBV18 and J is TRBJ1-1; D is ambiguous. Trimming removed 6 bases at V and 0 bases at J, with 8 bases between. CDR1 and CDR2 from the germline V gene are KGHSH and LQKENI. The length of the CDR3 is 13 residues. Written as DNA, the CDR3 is TGTGCCAGCTCCGGAGGACTGAACACTGAAGCTTTCTTT. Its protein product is CASSGGLNTEAFF. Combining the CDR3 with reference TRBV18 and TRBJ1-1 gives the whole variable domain NAGVMQNPRHLVRRRGQEARLRCSPMKGHSHVYWYRQLPEEGLKFMVYLQKENIIDESGMPKERFSAEFPKEGPSILRIQQVVRGDSAAYFCASSGGLNTEAFFGQGTRLTVV.

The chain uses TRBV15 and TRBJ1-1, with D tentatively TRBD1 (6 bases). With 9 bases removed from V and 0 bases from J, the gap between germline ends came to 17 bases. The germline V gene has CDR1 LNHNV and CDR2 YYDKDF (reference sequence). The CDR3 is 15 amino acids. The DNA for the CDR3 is TGTGCCACGCTAGACAGGTTCCCCATGAACACTGAAGCTTTCTTT. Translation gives CATLDRFPMNTEAFF.

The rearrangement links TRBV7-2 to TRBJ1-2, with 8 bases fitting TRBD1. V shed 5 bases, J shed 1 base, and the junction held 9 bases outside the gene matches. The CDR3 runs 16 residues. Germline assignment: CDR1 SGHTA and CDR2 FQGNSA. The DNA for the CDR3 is TGTGCCAGCAGCCTCCCACCGGGACAGGTTAACTATGGCTACACCTTC. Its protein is CASSLPPGQVNYGYTF. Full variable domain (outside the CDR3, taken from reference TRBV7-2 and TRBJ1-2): GAGVSQSPSNKVTEKGKDVELRCDPISGHTALYWYRQSLGQGLEFLIYFQGNSAPDKSGLPSDRFSAERTGGSVSTLTIQRTQQEDSAVYLCASSLPPGQVNYGYTFGSGTRLTVV.

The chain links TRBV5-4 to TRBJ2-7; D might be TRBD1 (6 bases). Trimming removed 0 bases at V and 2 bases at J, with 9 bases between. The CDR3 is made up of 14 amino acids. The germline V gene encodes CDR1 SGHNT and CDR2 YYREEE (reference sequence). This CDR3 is CASSLGRTAYEQYF. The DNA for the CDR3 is TGTGCCAGCAGCTTGGGCAGGACAGCCTACGAGCAGTACTTC.

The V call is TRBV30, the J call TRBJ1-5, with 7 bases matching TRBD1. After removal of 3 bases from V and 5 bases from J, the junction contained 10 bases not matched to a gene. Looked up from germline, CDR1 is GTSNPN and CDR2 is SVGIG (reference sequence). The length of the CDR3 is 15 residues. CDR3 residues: CAWSAIDRDDQPQHF. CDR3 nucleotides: TGTGCCTGGAGCGCCATCGACAGGGACGATCAGCCCCAGCATTTT.

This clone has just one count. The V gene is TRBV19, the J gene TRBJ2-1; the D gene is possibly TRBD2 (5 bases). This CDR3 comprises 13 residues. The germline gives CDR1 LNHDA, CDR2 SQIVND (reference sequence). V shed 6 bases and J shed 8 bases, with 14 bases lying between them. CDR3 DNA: TGTGCCAGTAGGAAAACCACGAGGGATGAGCAGTTCTTC. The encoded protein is CASRKTTRDEQFF. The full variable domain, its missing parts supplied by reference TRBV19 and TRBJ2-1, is DGGITQSPKYLFRKEGQNVTLSCEQNLNHDAMYWYRQDPGQGLRLIYYSQIVNDFQKGDIAEGYSVSREKKESFPLTVTSAQKNPTAFYLCASRKTTRDEQFFGPGTRLTVL.

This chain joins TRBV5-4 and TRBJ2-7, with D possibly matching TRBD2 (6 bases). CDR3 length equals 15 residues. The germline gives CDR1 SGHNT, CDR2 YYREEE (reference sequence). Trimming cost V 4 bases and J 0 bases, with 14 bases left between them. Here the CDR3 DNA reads TGTGCCAGCAGCCAGGAGGGTAGCGGCTCCTACGAGCAGTACTTC. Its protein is CASSQEGSGSYEQYF.

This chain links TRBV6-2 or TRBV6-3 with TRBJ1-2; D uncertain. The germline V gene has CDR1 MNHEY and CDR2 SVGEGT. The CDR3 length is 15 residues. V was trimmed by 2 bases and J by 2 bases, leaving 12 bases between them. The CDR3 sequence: CASSYVGASNYGYTF. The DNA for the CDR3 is TGTGCCAGCAGTTACGTGGGAGCATCCAACTATGGCTACACCTTC.

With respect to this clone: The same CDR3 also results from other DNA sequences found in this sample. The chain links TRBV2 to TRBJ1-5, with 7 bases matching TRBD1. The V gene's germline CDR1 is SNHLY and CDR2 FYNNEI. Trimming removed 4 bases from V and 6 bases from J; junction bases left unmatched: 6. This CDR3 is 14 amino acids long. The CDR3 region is CASSVLQGSQPQHF. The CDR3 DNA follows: TGTGCCAGCAGTGTTTTACAGGGGAGTCAGCCCCAGCATTTT.

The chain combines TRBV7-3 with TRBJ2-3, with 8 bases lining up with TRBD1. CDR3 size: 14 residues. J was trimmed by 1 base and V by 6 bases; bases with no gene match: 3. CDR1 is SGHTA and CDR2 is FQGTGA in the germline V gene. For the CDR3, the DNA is TGTGCCAGCAGTCAGGACAGGGGCACAGATACGCAGTATTTT. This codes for CASSQDRGTDTQYF.

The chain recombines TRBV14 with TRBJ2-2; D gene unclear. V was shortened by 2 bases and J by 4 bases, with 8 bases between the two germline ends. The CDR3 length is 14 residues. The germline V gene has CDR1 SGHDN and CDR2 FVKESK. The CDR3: CASSQQYITGELFF. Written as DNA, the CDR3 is TGTGCCAGCAGCCAACAGTATATCACCGGGGAGCTGTTTTTT. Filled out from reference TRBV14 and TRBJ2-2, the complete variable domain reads EAGVTQFPSHSVIEKGQTVTLRCDPISGHDNLYWYRRVMGKEIKFLLHFVKESKQDESGMPNNRFLAERTGGTYSTLKVQPAELEDSGVYFCASSQQYITGELFFGEGSRLTVL.

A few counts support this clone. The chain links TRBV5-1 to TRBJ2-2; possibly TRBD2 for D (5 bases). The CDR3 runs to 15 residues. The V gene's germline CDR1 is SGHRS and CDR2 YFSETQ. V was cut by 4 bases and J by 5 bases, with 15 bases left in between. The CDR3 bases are TGCGCCAGCAGCCAAGTTTCCGGAGGAACCGGGGAGCTGTTTTTT. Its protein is CASSQVSGGTGELFF.

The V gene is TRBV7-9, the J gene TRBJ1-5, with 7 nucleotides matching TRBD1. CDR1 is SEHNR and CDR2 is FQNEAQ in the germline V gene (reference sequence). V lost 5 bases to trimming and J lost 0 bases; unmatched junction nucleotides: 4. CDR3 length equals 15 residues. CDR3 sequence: CASSQGQHSNQPQHF. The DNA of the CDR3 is TGTGCCAGCAGCCAGGGACAGCATAGCAATCAGCCCCAGCATTTT.

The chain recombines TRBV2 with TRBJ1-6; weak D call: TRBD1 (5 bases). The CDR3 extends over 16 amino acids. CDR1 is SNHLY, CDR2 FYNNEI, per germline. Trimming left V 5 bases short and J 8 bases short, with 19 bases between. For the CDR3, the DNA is TGTGCCAGCAGTCCCCGGGGGAAGGGGATGTATTCACCCCTCCACTTT. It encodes CASSPRGKGMYSPLHF.

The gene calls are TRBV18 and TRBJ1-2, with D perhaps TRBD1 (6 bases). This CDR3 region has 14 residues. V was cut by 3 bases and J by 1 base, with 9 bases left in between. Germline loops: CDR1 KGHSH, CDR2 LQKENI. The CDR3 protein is CASSPQDSNYGYTF. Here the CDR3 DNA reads TGTGCCAGCTCACCCCAGGACAGTAACTATGGCTACACCTTC.

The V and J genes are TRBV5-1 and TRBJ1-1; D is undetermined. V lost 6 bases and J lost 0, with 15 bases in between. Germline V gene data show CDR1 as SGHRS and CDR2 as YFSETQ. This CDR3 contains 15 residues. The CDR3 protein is CASTSGGYLNTEAFF. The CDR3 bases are TGCGCCAGCACTTCGGGAGGCTACTTGAACACTGAAGCTTTCTTT.

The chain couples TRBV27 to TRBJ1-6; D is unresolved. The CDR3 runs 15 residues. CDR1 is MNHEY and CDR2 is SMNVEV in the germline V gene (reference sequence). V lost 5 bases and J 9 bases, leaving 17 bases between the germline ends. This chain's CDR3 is CASSGLGTAASPLHF. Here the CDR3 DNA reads TGTGCCAGCAGTGGCCTAGGAACAGCGGCTTCACCCCTCCACTTT.

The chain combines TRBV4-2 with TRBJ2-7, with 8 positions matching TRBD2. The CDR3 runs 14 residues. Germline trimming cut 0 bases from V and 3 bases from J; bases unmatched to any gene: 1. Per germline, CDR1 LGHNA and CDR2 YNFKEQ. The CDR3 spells CASSQDTSGYEQYF. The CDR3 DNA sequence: TGTGCCAGCAGCCAAGATACTAGCGGCTACGAGCAGTACTTC.

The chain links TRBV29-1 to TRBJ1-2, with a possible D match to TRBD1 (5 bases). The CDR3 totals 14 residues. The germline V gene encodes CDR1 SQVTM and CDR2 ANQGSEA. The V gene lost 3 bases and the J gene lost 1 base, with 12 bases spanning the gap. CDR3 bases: TGCAGCGTTGATCCGGCAGGGAATAACTATGGCTACACCTTC. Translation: CSVDPAGNNYGYTF.

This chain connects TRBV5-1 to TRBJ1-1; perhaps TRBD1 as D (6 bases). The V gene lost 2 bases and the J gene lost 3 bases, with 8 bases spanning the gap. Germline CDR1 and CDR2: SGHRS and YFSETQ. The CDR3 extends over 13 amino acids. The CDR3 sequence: CASSFSGDTEAFF. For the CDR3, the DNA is TGCGCCAGCAGCTTCTCAGGGGACACTGAAGCTTTCTTT.